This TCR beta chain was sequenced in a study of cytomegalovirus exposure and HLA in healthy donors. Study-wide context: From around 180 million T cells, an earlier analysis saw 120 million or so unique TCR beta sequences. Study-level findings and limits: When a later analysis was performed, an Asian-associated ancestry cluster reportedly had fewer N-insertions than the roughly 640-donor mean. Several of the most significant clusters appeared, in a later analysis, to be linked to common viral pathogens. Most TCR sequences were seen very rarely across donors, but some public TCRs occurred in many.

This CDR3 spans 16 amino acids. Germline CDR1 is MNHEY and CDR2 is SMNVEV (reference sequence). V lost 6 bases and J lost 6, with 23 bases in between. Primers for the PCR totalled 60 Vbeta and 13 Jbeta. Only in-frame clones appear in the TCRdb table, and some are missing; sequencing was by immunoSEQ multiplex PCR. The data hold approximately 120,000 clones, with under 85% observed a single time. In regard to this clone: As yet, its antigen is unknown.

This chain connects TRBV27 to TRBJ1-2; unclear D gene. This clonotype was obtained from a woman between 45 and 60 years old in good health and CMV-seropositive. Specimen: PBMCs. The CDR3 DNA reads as TGTGCCAGCAGCCTCTTGTCGGGTGGAGGGTCGAATGGCTACACCTTC. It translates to CASSLLSGGGSNGYTF.